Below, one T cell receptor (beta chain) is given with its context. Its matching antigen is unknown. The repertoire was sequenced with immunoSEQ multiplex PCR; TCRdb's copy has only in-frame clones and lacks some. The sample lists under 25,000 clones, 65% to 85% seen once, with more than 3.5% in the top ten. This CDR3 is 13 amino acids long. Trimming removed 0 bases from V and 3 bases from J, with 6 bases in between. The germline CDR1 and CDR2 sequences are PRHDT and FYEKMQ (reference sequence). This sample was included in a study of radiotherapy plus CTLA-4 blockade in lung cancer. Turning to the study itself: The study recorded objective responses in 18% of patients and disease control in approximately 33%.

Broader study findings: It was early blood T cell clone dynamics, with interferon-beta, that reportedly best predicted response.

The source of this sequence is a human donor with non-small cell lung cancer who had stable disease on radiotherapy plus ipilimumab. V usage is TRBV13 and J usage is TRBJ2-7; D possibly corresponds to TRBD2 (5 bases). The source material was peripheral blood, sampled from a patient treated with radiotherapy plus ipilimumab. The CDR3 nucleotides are TGTGCCAGCAGCTTAGGTCGGGACTACGAGCAGTACTTC. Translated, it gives CASSLGRDYEQYF.